This T cell receptor (beta chain) originates from a study of long-term antiretroviral therapy in people with HIV. Concerning this clone: No antigen is known for it.

At survey level, the immunoSEQ assay was run in its v3.0 version. Per-sample sequencing targets were roughly 35,000-55,000 T-cell genomes. Profiling relied on immunoSEQ multiplex PCR, and the TCRdb table lists in-frame clones only, not all of them. Of 21,000 or so clones in the sample, 70% to 90% were seen once. This CDR3 region has 12 residues. The germline V and J ends were trimmed by 0 bases and 9 bases, with 8 bases remaining between them. Germline V lookup: CDR1 LGHNA, CDR2 YSLEER. Study results and caveats: The study found narrower CDR3 length ranges in HIV repertoires than in controls. Relative to transplant donor controls, diversity remained lower despite increasing after ART.

The sequencing here drew on unsorted PBMCs, taken just under 2.7 years after starting antiretroviral therapy. This TCR was recovered from a woman in her forties or fifties with HIV. The chain has TRBV4-3 and TRBJ2-5; D is undetermined. The CDR3 sequence is CASSQEDGPQYF. The DNA for the CDR3 is TGCGCCAGCAGCCAAGAAGATGGGCCCCAGTACTTC.